This passage covers 22 T cell receptor beta chains from one sample sequenced in a study of beta chain features in type 1 diabetes. Their specific antigens are unknown. Expressed TCRB transcripts were sequenced, since all the RNA that had been isolated was reverse transcribed. Some clones are missing from TCRdb's copy, which holds only in-frame ones; the method was immunoSEQ multiplex PCR. This repertoire shows about 700,000 clones, roughly 13% found once; its top ten account for 0.02% to 0.025%. Study-wide results and limits: TCRB CDR3s were moderately but significantly shorter in Type 1 diabetes patients in all four CD4+ subsets.

Sequenced: naive CD4+ T cells from blood. These receptors were obtained from a man aged 18 to 30 with type 1 diabetes.

This clone was recorded a few times. The chain couples TRBV30 to TRBJ2-3; TRBD1 agrees at 7 bases. With V trimmed by 2 bases and J by 3 bases, 5 bases remained unmatched. The CDR3 is made up of 14 amino acids. Germline CDR1 reads GTSNPN; CDR2 reads SVGIG (reference sequence). CDR3 sequence reads: CAWSPGTVTDTQYF. Here the CDR3 DNA reads TGTGCCTGGAGTCCGGGGACAGTAACAGATACGCAGTATTTT.

Concerning this clone itself: The same CDR3 can be traced to other DNA sequences in this sample. The chain uses TRBV30 and TRBJ1-3, with 8 bases that match TRBD1. After removal of 3 bases from V and 7 bases from J, the junction contained 5 bases not matched to a gene. Germline assignment: CDR1 GTSNPN and CDR2 SVGIG (reference sequence). The CDR3 runs to 13 residues. CDR3 region: CAWRSTGGNTIYF. In DNA form, the CDR3 reads TGTGCCTGGAGAAGTACAGGGGGGAACACCATATATTTT.

This clone occurred a few times. The genes are TRBV27 and TRBJ1-1; unclear D gene. The CDR3 is made up of 15 amino acids. Between the trimmed V and J ends, which lost 7 bases and 1 base, there was a span of 16 bases. Germline assignment: CDR1 MNHEY and CDR2 SMNVEV (reference sequence). CDR3 protein: CASIGLGGPNTEAFF. DNA for the CDR3: TGTGCCAGCATCGGTCTGGGCGGCCCGAACACTGAAGCTTTCTTT.

J is TRBJ1-1 and V is TRBV6-5, with 7 bases fitting TRBD1. The germline V gene encodes CDR1 MNHEY and CDR2 SVGAGI. Trimming cost V 6 bases and J 0 bases; bases outside gene matches: 4. The CDR3 is made up of 14 amino acids. The CDR3 DNA reads TGTGCCAGCAGGCCCGGGACAGTGAACACTGAAGCTTTCTTT. It encodes CASRPGTVNTEAFF.

This clone was recorded a few times. The CDR3 loop is CASRTDSQETQYF. CDR3 DNA sequence: TGTGCCAGCAGGACTGACAGCCAAGAGACCCAGTACTTC. The J gene is TRBJ2-5, the V gene TRBV6-5; D might be TRBD1 (5 bases). The V gene's germline CDR1 is MNHEY and CDR2 SVGAGI. The CDR3 is 13 amino acids. V was cut by 6 bases and J by 1 base, with 9 bases left in between.

This clone has more than one count but fewer than ten. This chain's CDR3 is CAIKSGGGFSYEQYF. The CDR3 DNA reads TGTGCCATCAAATCGGGCGGGGGATTCTCCTACGAGCAGTACTTC. The rearrangement joins TRBV10-3 to TRBJ2-7; TRBD2 agrees at 7 bases. CDR3 size: 15 residues. Germline lookup yields CDR1 ENHRY and CDR2 SYGVKD. V dropped 7 bases and J dropped 0; count of bases not matched to a gene: 9.

This clone has more than one count but fewer than ten. The chain joins TRBV9 to TRBJ1-2; unclear D gene. This CDR3 region has 15 residues. The germline V gene has CDR1 SGDLS and CDR2 YYNGEE. V was shortened by 0 bases and J by 3 bases, with 12 bases between the two germline ends. The CDR3: CASSVDPGLHYGYTF. The DNA for the CDR3 is TGTGCCAGCAGCGTAGATCCCGGGTTGCACTATGGCTACACCTTC.

This clone was seen a few times. The rearrangement links TRBV2 to TRBJ2-7, with D possibly TRBD1 on 5 matching bases. CDR1 is SNHLY and CDR2 is FYNNEI in the germline V gene. V was clipped by 1 base and J by 6 bases, with 16 bases between them. CDR3 size: 15 residues. CDR3 amino acids: CASSEGLGAAREQYF. In DNA form, the CDR3 reads TGTGCCAGCAGTGAAGGGCTAGGGGCCGCACGCGAGCAGTACTTC. Supplemented by reference TRBV2 and TRBJ2-7, the full variable domain reads EPEVTQTPSHQVTQMGQEVILRCVPISNHLYFYWYRQILGQKVEFLVSFYNNEISEKSEIFDDQFSVERPDGSNFTLKIRSTKLEDSAMYFCASSEGLGAAREQYFGPGTRLTVT.

This chain uses TRBV10-3 with TRBJ2-3; D may match TRBD1 or TRBD2 (6 bases each). The germline CDR1 and CDR2 sequences are ENHRY and SYGVKD. This CDR3 is built from 13 residues. The V and J ends lost 6 bases and 6 bases respectively, with 13 bases between them. The chain's CDR3 is CAISGGVGDTQYF. The CDR3 DNA sequence: TGTGCCATCAGCGGGGGCGTAGGGGATACGCAGTATTTT.

CDR3 nucleotides: TGTGCCAGCAGCTTAGCGAGGGCAGATGGGAACACTGAAGCTTTCTTT. It is translated as CASSLARADGNTEAFF. The chain has TRBV7-9 and TRBJ1-1; D is undetermined. The CDR3 totals 16 residues. V lost 0 bases, J lost 1 base, and 12 bases lay in between. Germline CDR1 is SEHNR and CDR2 is FQNEAQ (reference sequence).

This clone was recorded a few times. The chain is built from TRBV4-1 and TRBJ2-1; D gene unclear. Germline loops: CDR1 MGHRA, CDR2 YSYEKL. The CDR3 is made up of 13 amino acids. V was shortened by 4 bases and J by 9 bases, with 13 bases between the two germline ends. The CDR3: CASSLSRIAEQFF. In nucleotides, the CDR3 is TGCGCCAGCAGCCTCTCTAGAATCGCTGAGCAGTTCTTC.

V gene TRBV10-3 combines with J gene TRBJ1-2; D is unresolved. The V gene lost 4 bases and the J gene lost 6 bases, with 12 bases spanning the gap. Germline values: CDR1 ENHRY, CDR2 SYGVKD. This CDR3 contains 13 residues. For the CDR3, the DNA is TGTGCCATCAGTGGCGGGGAGGTTCATGGCTACACCTTC. Protein sequence: CAISGGEVHGYTF.

The rearrangement joins TRBV27 to TRBJ2-7; D uncertain. The V gene's germline CDR1 is MNHEY and CDR2 SMNVEV (reference sequence). This CDR3 is built from 14 residues. V was clipped by 2 bases and J by 0 bases, with 8 bases between them. CDR3 in amino acids: CASSLRISSYEQYF. The CDR3 DNA is TGTGCCAGCAGTTTAAGGATTAGCTCCTACGAGCAGTACTTC.

The chain is built from TRBV21-1 and TRBJ1-4; the DNA was not used to check the table's D call, TRBD1. TRBV21-1 is recorded as a pseudogene. The CDR3 is made up of 13 amino acids. CDR3 nucleotides: TGTGCCAGGAGACAGGGGGCCGATGAAAAACTGTTTTTT. Protein sequence: CARRQGADEKLFF.

V usage is TRBV19 and J usage is TRBJ1-1; D is perhaps TRBD1 (5 bases). From germline, CDR1 is LNHDA and CDR2 SQIVND (reference sequence). This CDR3 is built from 14 residues. V gave up 7 bases and J gave up 5 bases, with 17 bases separating them. CDR3 sequence: CASTVTQGRTEAFF. DNA of the CDR3: TGTGCCAGTACCGTCACGCAGGGTAGGACTGAAGCTTTCTTT.

This clone was seen more than once but under ten times. V is TRBV7-9 and J is TRBJ2-1, with D possibly TRBD1 on 7 matching bases. Trimming pared 5 bases from V and 9 bases from J, leaving 8 bases between. Looked up from germline, CDR1 is SEHNR and CDR2 is FQNEAQ (reference sequence). The CDR3 consists of 11 residues. DNA for the CDR3: TGTGCCAGCAGCCAGGGGGGTGAGCAGTTCTTC. Protein sequence: CASSQGGEQFF.

The DNA for the CDR3 is TGTGCCAGCAGCAACGCGGACAGAAGGGAACAGCCCCAGCATTTT. Translation: CASSNADRREQPQHF. V is TRBV9 and J is TRBJ1-5, with a tentative D call TRBD1 (6 bases). V was trimmed by 4 bases and J by 7 bases, leaving 18 bases between them. The CDR3 loop spans 15 amino acids. The germline V gene has CDR1 SGDLS and CDR2 YYNGEE.

In its sample, this clone was seen a few times. The chain couples TRBV7-2 to TRBJ2-1, with D unresolved. This CDR3 has 13 residues. The V and J ends lost 5 bases and 2 bases respectively, with 7 bases between them. CDR1 SGHTA and CDR2 FQGNSA come from the germline V gene. CDR3 in amino acids: CASSPPAYNEQFF. CDR3 sequence (DNA): TGTGCCAGCAGCCCTCCAGCCTACAATGAGCAGTTCTTC.

This chain uses TRBV7-2 with TRBJ2-7, with 7 bases aligning to TRBD1. The V gene's germline CDR1 is SGHTA and CDR2 FQGNSA. The junction had 4 bases not matched to a gene; V was cut back by 2 bases and J by 6 bases. The length of the CDR3 is 13 residues. The chain's CDR3 is CASSLTGQVEQYF. CDR3 coding DNA: TGTGCCAGCAGCTTAACTGGACAGGTCGAGCAGTACTTC. The complete variable domain, with remaining parts taken from reference TRBV7-2 and TRBJ2-7, reads GAGVSQSPSNKVTEKGKDVELRCDPISGHTALYWYRQSLGQGLEFLIYFQGNSAPDKSGLPSDRFSAERTGGSVSTLTIQRTQQEDSAVYLCASSLTGQVEQYFGPGTRLTVT.

The table lists this clone with a few counts. The rearrangement links TRBV5-4 to TRBJ1-1, with D uncertain. CDR1 is SGHNT and CDR2 is YYREEE in the germline V gene (reference sequence). The CDR3 contains 17 residues. V was trimmed by 2 bases and J by 0 bases, leaving 17 bases between them. The CDR3 sequence: CASSFGSDRGLNTEAFF. Written as DNA, the CDR3 is TGTGCCAGCAGCTTCGGGTCTGATCGAGGGCTGAACACTGAAGCTTTCTTT. The whole variable domain, filled in from reference TRBV5-4 and TRBJ1-1, reads ETGVTQSPTHLIKTRGQQVTLRCSSQSGHNTVSWYQQALGQGPQFIFQYYREEENGRGNFPPRFSGLQFPNYSSELNVNALELDDSALYLCASSFGSDRGLNTEAFFGQGTRLTVV.

This clone came up a few times. CDR3 bases: TGTGCCAGCAGGGAGAACACTGAAGCTTTCTTT. It specifies CASRENTEAFF. The chain carries TRBV28 and TRBJ1-1; D ambiguous. CDR3 size: 11 residues. CDR1 is MDHEN, CDR2 SYDVKM, per germline. Trimming pared 6 bases from V and 1 base from J, leaving 3 bases between.

This chain uses TRBV6-5 with TRBJ1-5; TRBD1 might be the D (5 bases). CDR1 is MNHEY, CDR2 SVGAGI, per germline. CDR3 length: 16 residues. Trimming took 2 bases from V and 1 from J, leaving 12 bases between them. CDR3 residues: CASSYRAGQSNQPQHF. In nucleotides, the CDR3 is TGTGCCAGCAGTTACCGGGCGGGGCAGAGCAATCAGCCCCAGCATTTT.